The 23 T cell receptor beta chains below all came from one sample that was sequenced in a study of T-cell reconstitution after alpha-beta-depleted transplantation in children. Preparation of the TCRbeta library was carried out with unique molecular identifiers. TCRdb ran MiXCR on the PCR reads and lists one entry per CDR3 protein. The sample includes 100,000 to 120,000 distinct CDR3 sequences, 9% to 12% of them seen just once. The sequences come from PBMCs from the stem cell graft donor, collected from the stem cell graft. These receptors all stem from a human donor who donated a stem cell graft to a child with acute lymphoblastic leukemia.

This clonotype came up many times. The chain joins TRBV7-2 to TRBJ1-1, with a tentative D call TRBD1 (6 bases). The V end was cut by 2 bases, the J end by 4 bases, with 8 bases between. In germline, CDR1 is SGHTA, CDR2 FQGNSA. There are 13 residues in the CDR3. CDR3 in amino acids: CASSLNRVTEAFF. In DNA form, the CDR3 reads TGTGCCAGCAGCTTAAACAGGGTCACTGAAGCTTTCTTT.

The rearrangement joins TRBV6-1 to TRBJ2-3; 12 nucleotides line up with TRBD2. The CDR3 runs 17 residues. CDR1 and CDR2 from the germline V gene are MNHNS and SASEGT. J was trimmed by 2 bases and V by 0 bases; bases with no gene match: 3. DNA for the CDR3: TGTGCCAGCAGTGAAGCCGGACTAGCGGGACACACAGATACGCAGTATTTT. Encoded protein: CASSEAGLAGHTDTQYF.

This clonotype appeared many times. The gene calls are TRBV3-1 and TRBJ2-7, with TRBD1 matching 8 bases. V lost 4 bases, J lost 6 bases, and 8 bases stayed unmatched. The CDR3 extends over 14 amino acids. The germline V gene has CDR1 LGHDT and CDR2 YNNKEL (reference sequence). The CDR3 coding sequence is TGTGCCAGCAGCCCGCAGGGGGCTGAGGCCGAGCAGTACTTC. Its translation is CASSPQGAEAEQYF.

This clonotype came up many times. The chain recombines TRBV30 with TRBJ2-7, with no clear D. Germline assignment: CDR1 GTSNPN and CDR2 SVGIG (reference sequence). This CDR3 spans 11 amino acids. Trimming took off 2 bases at V and 3 bases at J, with 5 bases between the two ends. This chain's CDR3 is CAWSNDYEQYF. The CDR3 nucleotides read TGTGCCTGGAGTAACGACTACGAGCAGTACTTC.

Ten or more counts support this clonotype. J is TRBJ2-7 and V is TRBV5-1; no definite D call. V shed 1 base and J shed 0 bases, with 8 bases lying between them. This CDR3 contains 14 residues. CDR1 is SGHRS, CDR2 YFSETQ, per germline. Written as DNA, the CDR3 is TGCGCCAGCAGCTTGACTTCTAGCTCCTACGAGCAGTACTTC. It encodes CASSLTSSSYEQYF.

As for this clonotype: This sequence may be a read error, since a much larger clone differs from it by one base. CDR3 sequence (DNA): TGCAGTGCTAGAGATTTTGGGACGTGGACCTACGAGCAGTACTTC. Its protein is CSARDFGTWTYEQYF. The chain employs TRBV20-1 and TRBJ2-7; D tentatively reads TRBD1 or TRBD2 (5 bases each). The V end was cut by 0 bases, the J end by 2 bases, with 14 bases between. From germline, CDR1 is DFQATT and CDR2 SNEGSKA (reference sequence). The CDR3 has 15 residues.

Comment on this clonotype: Given a much more abundant clone one base away, this may be a read error. This rearrangement joins TRBV27 to TRBJ2-7; D possibly corresponds to TRBD1 (6 bases). The V gene lost 10 bases and the J gene lost 2 bases, with 21 bases spanning the gap. The CDR3 is 15 residues long. Germline V gene data show CDR1 as MNHEY and CDR2 as SMNVEV (reference sequence). The CDR3 loop is CAIRRDPGVTYEQYF. CDR3 in DNA: TGTGCCATCAGACGCGATCCAGGGGTCACCTACGAGCAGTACTTC.

This clonotype showed up many times. This chain connects TRBV5-1 to TRBJ1-1; maybe TRBD1 (5 bases). CDR3 length: 14 residues. The V end lost 4 bases, the J end lost 5 bases, and 15 bases lay between the germline ends. Looked up from germline, CDR1 is SGHRS and CDR2 is YFSETQ. The CDR3 sequence is CASSPRTMGTEAFF. CDR3 sequence (DNA): TGCGCCAGCAGCCCGCGGACAATGGGGACTGAAGCTTTCTTT.

This clonotype was seen repeatedly, ten times or more. The rearrangement links TRBV5-1 to TRBJ2-7, with 8 bases identical to TRBD1. The J segment lost 3 bases and the V segment lost 4 bases, leaving 6 bases of the junction unmatched. CDR1 is SGHRS, CDR2 YFSETQ, per germline. The CDR3 extends over 14 amino acids. CDR3 DNA: TGCGCCAGCAGCCCCCGGACAGGGAGCTACGAGCAGTACTTC. Its translation: CASSPRTGSYEQYF.

This clonotype was seen many times. The chain combines TRBV20-1 with TRBJ2-7, with 8 bases aligning to TRBD1. The CDR3 length is 12 residues. V lost 5 bases and J lost 4; bases outside the gene matches: 4. Germline values: CDR1 DFQATT, CDR2 SNEGSKA (reference sequence). CDR3 in DNA: TGCAGTGCTCCGGGACAGGCATACGAGCAGTACTTC. Protein sequence: CSAPGQAYEQYF.

To note about this clonotype: A much larger clone sits a single nucleotide away, making a read error possible. The CDR3 sequence is CASSLSSPASGRAELFF. The CDR3 coding sequence is TGTGCCAGCAGTTTATCGAGTCCCGCTAGCGGGAGGGCGGAGCTGTTTTTT. The chain carries TRBV27 and TRBJ2-2; 12 nucleotides align to TRBD2. The ends lost 0 bases at V and 10 bases at J; junction bases unmatched: 9. Germline V gene lookup returns CDR1 MNHEY and CDR2 SMNVEV (reference sequence). The CDR3 runs 17 residues.

Comment on this clonotype: A clone one base away is much larger, so this may be a read error. The CDR3 DNA reads as TGTGCCAGCAGCCACTCCAGTGGGTCTGCTTTCTTT. Translating gives CASSHSSGSAFF. The chain combines TRBV3-1 with TRBJ1-1; no clear D. Trimming removed 3 bases from V and 11 bases from J, with 13 bases in between. CDR1 LGHDT and CDR2 YNNKEL come from the germline V gene (reference sequence). This CDR3 spans 12 amino acids. The full variable domain, with the rest looked up from reference TRBV3-1 and TRBJ1-1, is DTAVSQTPKYLVTQMGNDKSIKCEQNLGHDTMYWYKQDSKKFLKIMFSYNNKELIINETVPNRFSPKSPDKAHLNLHINSLELGDSAVYFCASSHSSGSAFFGQGTRLTVV.

The chain carries TRBV3-1 and TRBJ1-5; D gene ambiguous. CDR1 and CDR2 (germline): LGHDT, YNNKEL (reference sequence). Trimming removed 0 bases at V and 1 base at J, with 10 bases between. The CDR3 runs 16 residues. In nucleotides, the CDR3 is TGTGCCAGCAGCCAAGAGGGCAGTCCAAGCAATCAGCCCCAGCATTTT. It yields the protein CASSQEGSPSNQPQHF.

The sample holds many counts of this clonotype. The gene calls are TRBV6-1 and TRBJ1-2, with D maybe TRBD1 (5 bases). Germline assignment: CDR1 MNHNS and CDR2 SASEGT. This CDR3 comprises 15 residues. V gave up 2 bases and J gave up 3 bases, with 13 bases separating them. CDR3 loop: CASSERGATYYGYTF. The DNA of the CDR3 is TGTGCCAGCAGTGAACGCGGGGCGACCTACTATGGCTACACCTTC.

Concerning this clonotype itself: This may arise from a read error, as a much more abundant clone is one base away. This chain links TRBV12-3 or TRBV12-4 with TRBJ2-2; either TRBD1 or TRBD2 may supply D (5 bases each). This CDR3 is built from 13 residues. The CDR3 region has the DNA TGTGCCGGCAGTTCGGGACGACCCGGGGAGCTGTTTTTT. As protein: CAGSSGRPGELFF.

The table lists this clonotype with many counts. This rearrangement joins TRBV27 to TRBJ2-3, with 8 bases aligning to TRBD1. This CDR3 has 12 amino acids. Losses at the gene ends were 5 bases for V and 14 bases for J; bases not matched to a gene: 9. The germline V gene has CDR1 MNHEY and CDR2 SMNVEV (reference sequence). CDR3 sequence: CASSGPGTGPYF. CDR3 coding DNA: TGTGCCAGCAGTGGGCCCGGGACAGGTCCGTATTTT.

This clonotype was counted many times. The gene calls are TRBV12-3 or TRBV12-4 and TRBJ1-4; D remains unclear. V lost 3 bases to trimming and J lost 8 bases, with 10 bases between them. The CDR3 length is 13 residues. For the CDR3, the DNA is TGTGCCAGCAGTTTGCAGCTTGGCGAAAAACTGTTTTTT. The encoded protein is CASSLQLGEKLFF.

Points on this clonotype: Possible read error: a much larger clone is one base away. The chain uses TRBV29-1 and TRBJ2-7, with TRBD1 matching over 11 bases. The germline gives CDR1 SQVTM, CDR2 ANQGSEA. The CDR3 totals 13 residues. CDR3 DNA sequence: TGCACCGTTACTGGACAGGGGGCGGGAGAGCAGTACTTC. Protein sequence: CTVTGQGAGEQYF.

In this sample, this clonotype turned up many times. The chain is built from TRBV6-4 and TRBJ1-2; no clear D. The germline V and J ends were trimmed by 2 bases and 8 bases, with 9 bases remaining between them. Germline values: CDR1 MRHNA, CDR2 SNTAGT. The CDR3 length is 12 residues. The CDR3 spells CASSDGFRGYTF. CDR3 sequence (DNA): TGTGCCAGCAGTGACGGGTTCCGGGGCTACACCTTC.

The sample holds many counts of this clonotype. V usage is TRBV5-5 and J usage is TRBJ2-1; 13 bases are shared with TRBD2. The germline V gene encodes CDR1 SGHKS and CDR2 YYEKEE (reference sequence). V gave up 3 bases and J gave up 1 base; unmatched junction bases: 4. This CDR3 has 17 amino acids. The CDR3 reads CASSWTSGGGSYNEQFF. CDR3 DNA: TGTGCCAGCAGCTGGACTAGCGGGGGTGGATCCTACAATGAGCAGTTCTTC.

This clonotype was recorded many times. The chain employs TRBV20-1 and TRBJ1-5; D unclear. This CDR3 spans 15 amino acids. The V gene's germline CDR1 is DFQATT and CDR2 SNEGSKA (reference sequence). Trimming left V 0 bases short and J 2 bases short, with 11 bases between. CDR3 sequence (DNA): TGCAGTGCTAGAGATCCCTCTGGCGGCAATCAGCCCCAGCATTTT. Its translation: CSARDPSGGNQPQHF.

This clonotype was found many times. V and J are TRBV12-3 or TRBV12-4 and TRBJ1-3; tentatively, D is TRBD1 (5 bases). The CDR3 contains 16 residues. Trimming left V 2 bases short and J 4 bases short, with 15 bases between. For the CDR3, the DNA is TGTGCCAGCAGTTTATCCGTGGGGGGAGGAGGAAACACCATATATTTT. Residues: CASSLSVGGGGNTIYF.

This clonotype appeared many times. This rearrangement joins TRBV25-1 to TRBJ2-3; no clear D. Germline CDR1 MGHDK, CDR2 SYGVNS. V lost 2 bases and J lost 0, with 9 bases in between. This CDR3 spans 15 amino acids. This CDR3 reads CASSEVAASTDTQYF. The DNA for the CDR3 is TGTGCCAGCAGTGAAGTGGCGGCTAGCACAGATACGCAGTATTTT.